This TCR beta chain was identified during a study of tumor-infiltrating lymphocytes in primary liver carcinoma. Looking at the study overall: Tissue type made little difference to sample yields of roughly 3.5 to 7.13 million productive TCRbeta reads.

TCR beta cDNA came from roughly 0.45 ug total RNA, primed with a constant-region primer. A slightly modified ARM-PCR protocol with three nested multiplex PCR rounds produced these TCR beta libraries. Two initial PCR rounds of about 10 cycles each paired TRBV1-TRBV30 forward primers with a C-beta reverse primer. From the multiplex PCR reads, TCRdb called clonotypes with MiXCR, one entry per CDR3 protein. The sample records some 95,000 distinct CDR3 sequences, around 68% being singletons. With respect to this clonotype: The junction departs from the called germline gene at one end, perhaps through a read error.

The source material, roughly 18-31 mg of unsorted bulk tissue, was used to co-extract RNA and DNA. Germline assignment: CDR1 SGHAT and CDR2 FQNNGV. The CDR3 extends over 14 amino acids. Source material: tumor-adjacent normal liver tissue. This TCR derives from a man aged 40-49 years with primary liver carcinoma and hepatitis B virus infection. The gene calls are TRBV11-2 and TRBJ1-1; possible D gene TRBD1, 5 bases. The CDR3 sequence is CASSLEWGNIEAFF. Written as DNA, the CDR3 is TGTGCAAGCAGCTTAGAATGGGGGAACATTGAAGCTTTCTTT.